The sequence of this T cell receptor (beta chain) was determined in a study of control samples from healthy donors and cancer patients. Some clones are missing from TCRdb's copy, which holds only in-frame ones; the method was immunoSEQ multiplex PCR. In the table there are around 68,000 clones, 75% to 85% of which are singletons. The V end was cut by 3 bases, the J end by 1 base, with 16 bases between. From germline, CDR1 is MDHEN and CDR2 SYDVKM. CDR3 length equals 17 residues. J is TRBJ1-5 and V is TRBV28; D is unclear. The receptor was derived from a man in his 60s in good health. Sequencing was done on a sample of blood. Here the CDR3 DNA reads TGTGCCAGCAGTTTGGGTCTCCGGTTTGGGAGCAATCAGCCCCAGCATTTT. Translated, it gives CASSLGLRFGSNQPQHF.